The entry below describes one TCR beta chain. With 2 bases removed from V and 0 bases from J, the gap between germline ends came to 8 bases. Looked up from germline, CDR1 is MNHEY and CDR2 is SVGEGT. The CDR3 has 14 residues. The sample comes from a study of blood T cell repertoires in COVID-19. Study-level information: The cDNA or gDNA used as material had been derived from T cells, B-cell-depleted T cells, or PBMCs.

TCRdb keeps only in-frame clones here, not all; method: immunoSEQ multiplex PCR. The sample lists some 300,000 clones, around 86% occurring once. The sequence derives from a man in his sixties or seventies with acute or convalescent COVID-19. The sequenced material came from peripheral blood. This rearrangement joins TRBV6-2 or TRBV6-3 to TRBJ2-7; no firm D call. The CDR3 loop reads CASSYVRSSYEQYF. The CDR3 DNA reads TGTGCCAGCAGTTACGTCCGGAGCTCCTACGAGCAGTACTTC.